The clone carrying this TCR beta chain was counted at least ten times. This entry belongs to a study of T cells in Graves' hyperthyroidism and ophthalmopathy. The germline V and J ends were trimmed by 4 bases and 1 base, with 11 bases remaining between them. The germline V gene has CDR1 PRHDT and CDR2 FYEKMQ (reference sequence). The CDR3 is 14 amino acids. TCR beta CDR3 region amplification was performed from RNA transcripts. First-round RT-PCR with HTBI primers amplified the TCR CDR3 region. In TCRdb, the multiplex PCR reads were re-called with MiXCR into one record per CDR3 protein. Of around 210,000 distinct CDR3 sequences detected, around 17% appear once; the ten largest clones hold 53%.

The rearrangement uses TRBV13 and TRBJ2-7, with D possibly TRBD2 on 5 matching bases. The sample comprised blood. This clonotype originated in a woman aged 50 to 65 with Graves' hyperthyroidism. As DNA, the CDR3 is TGTGCCAGCAGCTCGAGGGAGAGGTCCTACGAGCAGTACTTC. Its protein is CASSSRERSYEQYF.